The source of this TCR beta chain is a study of T cell responses to AZD1222 COVID-19 vaccine. Study-level findings and limits: Only 5 or 6 people who got AZD1222 tested seropositive at baseline. Clonal diversity was possibly underestimated; the donors were predominantly white British and more often female.

Measured with immunoSEQ multiplex PCR; TCRdb has only the in-frame clones, and not every one. The data show 57,000 or so clones, approximately 80% seen once. A note on this clone: Its matching antigen is unknown.

V lost 7 bases and J 1 base, leaving 13 bases between the germline ends. CDR1 and CDR2 (germline): LNHDA, SQIVND (reference sequence). This CDR3 is built from 14 residues. This chain connects TRBV19 to TRBJ1-1; D remains ambiguous. The source was peripheral blood, collected 28 days after the second AZD1222 dose. The sequence derives from an adult who received the AZD1222 COVID-19 vaccine. The CDR3 protein is CASKFWEQNTEAFF. CDR3 coding DNA: TGTGCCAGTAAGTTCTGGGAGCAGAACACTGAAGCTTTCTTT.